The 31 T cell receptor beta chains given below trace back to one sample, sequenced in a study of T cell responses to AZD1222 COVID-19 vaccine. Sequencing used immunoSEQ multiplex PCR; TCRdb keeps in-frame clones, though not all of them. The sample lists approximately 74,000 clones; 87% were seen once. This specimen consisted of peripheral blood, obtained 28 days after the second AZD1222 dose. The receptors derive from an adult who received the AZD1222 COVID-19 vaccine.

This clone appeared a few times. V usage is TRBV4-3 and J usage is TRBJ2-7; TRBD1 matches at 10 bases. The trim removed 3 bases at V and 6 bases at J, leaving 5 bases unmatched. The CDR3 spans 14 residues. The germline gives CDR1 LGHNA, CDR2 YSLEER. The DNA of the CDR3 is TGCGCCAGCAGCCATGGGACAGGGGTCGGCGAGCAGTACTTC. It codes for CASSHGTGVGEQYF.

This rearrangement joins TRBV2 to TRBJ2-1; D is ambiguous. V was trimmed by 5 bases and J by 0 bases, leaving 17 bases between them. The germline CDR1 and CDR2 sequences are SNHLY and FYNNEI. This CDR3 region has 17 residues. CDR3 residues: CASSRRQALSSYNEQFF. CDR3 nucleotides: TGTGCCAGCAGTAGGCGGCAGGCCTTAAGCTCCTACAATGAGCAGTTCTTC.

This clone is a singleton in its sample. V gene TRBV10-3 combines with J gene TRBJ2-7; 12 nucleotides match TRBD2. CDR1 is ENHRY and CDR2 is SYGVKD in the germline V gene. J was trimmed by 4 bases and V by 10 bases; bases with no gene match: 17. The CDR3 extends over 17 amino acids. DNA for the CDR3: TGTGCCACCAGACTCGACTCAACTAGCGGGAGGCCTTACGAGCAGTACTTC. Amino acid sequence: CATRLDSTSGRPYEQYF.

The V gene is TRBV7-2, the J gene TRBJ2-2, with 8 positions matching TRBD2. CDR3 length equals 16 residues. J was trimmed by 5 bases and V by 3 bases; bases with no gene match: 8. Germline CDR1 and CDR2: SGHTA and FQGNSA. The CDR3 spells CASSFIGSGGTGELFF. The CDR3 coding sequence is TGTGCCAGCAGCTTTATTGGGTCGGGAGGGACCGGGGAGCTGTTTTTT. The full variable domain, with the rest looked up from reference TRBV7-2 and TRBJ2-2, is GAGVSQSPSNKVTEKGKDVELRCDPISGHTALYWYRQSLGQGLEFLIYFQGNSAPDKSGLPSDRFSAERTGGSVSTLTIQRTQQEDSAVYLCASSFIGSGGTGELFFGEGSRLTVL.

The rearrangement uses TRBV12-3 or TRBV12-4 and TRBJ1-1, with unresolved D. With 1 base removed from V and 2 bases from J, the gap between germline ends came to 5 bases. The CDR3 length is 13 residues. The CDR3 DNA follows: TGTGCCAGCAGTTTAGGTATAAACACTGAAGCTTTCTTT. Its protein is CASSLGINTEAFF.

In its sample, this clone was seen a few times. V is TRBV19 and J is TRBJ2-7, with no clear D. The CDR3 spans 13 residues. V lost 5 bases and J 2 bases, leaving 10 bases between the germline ends. Germline V gives CDR1 LNHDA, CDR2 SQIVND (reference sequence). CDR3 sequence: CASSPRAAYEQYF. In nucleotides, the CDR3 is TGTGCCAGTAGTCCCCGGGCCGCCTACGAGCAGTACTTC.

This clone was recorded once. This chain uses TRBV18 with TRBJ1-2; 12 bases match TRBD1. The length of the CDR3 is 19 residues. J was trimmed by 3 bases and V by 0 bases; bases with no gene match: 11. CDR1 and CDR2 from the germline V gene are KGHSH and LQKENI. The CDR3 protein is CASSPPFVGQGARDYGYTF. The DNA of the CDR3 is TGTGCCAGCTCACCACCGTTCGTGGGACAGGGGGCGCGGGACTATGGCTACACCTTC.

This clone was recorded only once. This chain joins TRBV5-1 and TRBJ2-7, with D tentatively TRBD2 (6 bases). Per the germline V gene, CDR1 is SGHRS and CDR2 is YFSETQ. V was cut by 4 bases and J by 3 bases, with 14 bases left in between. This CDR3 contains 14 residues. This CDR3 reads CASSEGTWDYEQYF. The CDR3 DNA sequence: TGCGCCAGCAGCGAAGGGACTTGGGACTACGAGCAGTACTTC. Combining the CDR3 with reference TRBV5-1 and TRBJ2-7 gives the whole variable domain KAGVTQTPRYLIKTRGQQVTLSCSPISGHRSVSWYQQTPGQGLQFLFEYFSETQRNKGNFPGRFSGRQFSNSRSEMNVSTLELGDSALYLCASSEGTWDYEQYFGPGTRLTVT.

This clone is medium-sized by share. J is TRBJ2-5 and V is TRBV4-1; D is uncertain. Trimming removed 2 bases at V and 4 bases at J, with 11 bases between. Germline loops: CDR1 MGHRA, CDR2 YSYEKL. The CDR3 is 14 residues long. The CDR3 DNA is TGCGCCAGCAGCCAACAGGAAGTAGGAGAGACCCAGTACTTC. Translating it yields CASSQQEVGETQYF.

The chain is built from TRBV10-3 and TRBJ2-7, with 8 nucleotides matching TRBD2. Looked up from germline, CDR1 is ENHRY and CDR2 is SYGVKD. CDR3 length: 12 residues. V gave up 5 bases and J gave up 12 bases; unmatched junction bases: 9. CDR3 protein: CAISLSGIGGYF. The CDR3 DNA sequence: TGTGCCATCAGTCTTAGCGGGATCGGGGGGTACTTC.

The chain employs TRBV10-3 and TRBJ1-1, with D hard to call. The CDR3 consists of 13 residues. From germline, CDR1 is ENHRY and CDR2 SYGVKD. Trimming cost V 5 bases and J 4 bases, with 11 bases left between them. CDR3 in amino acids: CAISIEVGTEAFF. The CDR3 region has the DNA TGTGCCATCAGTATAGAGGTGGGCACTGAAGCTTTCTTT.

Regarding this clone: The junction shows a germline mismatch at one end, possibly a read error. The V call is TRBV6-1, the J call TRBJ1-6, with 9 bases that match TRBD1. Germline V lookup: CDR1 MNHNS, CDR2 SASEGT. CDR3 length: 16 residues. The CDR3 region is CASSKAGTGFGSPLHF. For the CDR3, the DNA is TGTGCCAGCAGTAAAGCCGGGACAGGGTTCGGATCACCCCTCCACTTT.

The chain couples TRBV5-1 to TRBJ2-1; TRBD1 aligns across 9 bases. The germline V gene has CDR1 SGHRS and CDR2 YFSETQ. This CDR3 comprises 15 residues. V gave up 4 bases and J gave up 10 bases; unmatched junction bases: 12. The DNA for the CDR3 is TGCGCCAGCAGCACAACCGGGACAGGGTTACGGGAGCAGTTCTTC. Amino acids: CASSTTGTGLREQFF.

The CDR3 spells CASSLSGLPDTQYF. CDR3 sequence (DNA): TGTGCCAGCAGTCTTAGCGGCCTCCCAGATACGCAGTATTTT. The chain recombines TRBV3-1 (or the pseudogene TRBV3-2) with TRBJ2-3; D may be TRBD2 (6 bases). V gave up 6 bases and J gave up 4 bases, with 14 bases separating them. CDR3 length: 14 residues. The germline V gene has CDR1 LGHDT and CDR2 YNNKEL (reference sequence).

V and J are TRBV9 and TRBJ1-5, with TRBD1 as a possible D gene (5 bases). CDR1 and CDR2 (germline): SGDLS, YYNGEE. Trimming pared 4 bases from V and 6 bases from J, leaving 14 bases between. The CDR3 totals 14 residues. DNA of the CDR3: TGTGCCAGCAGCCCCGACCTTGGGGGTCAGCCCCAGCATTTT. This encodes CASSPDLGGQPQHF.

This chain uses TRBV15 with TRBJ1-1; TRBD1 matches at 7 bases. With V trimmed by 2 bases and J by 5 bases, 5 bases remained unmatched. There are 14 residues in the CDR3. CDR1 and CDR2 (germline): LNHNV, YYDKDF (reference sequence). The CDR3 reads CATSRSDRVTEAFF. The CDR3 coding sequence is TGTGCCACCAGCAGATCCGACAGGGTTACTGAAGCTTTCTTT.

The chain couples TRBV27 to TRBJ2-3, with no clear D. In germline, CDR1 is MNHEY, CDR2 SMNVEV (reference sequence). The ends were cut back, 5 bases at V and 3 bases at J, with 6 bases in the middle. The CDR3 has 12 amino acids. The CDR3 loop is CASSRRTDTQYF. In nucleotides, the CDR3 is TGTGCCAGCAGTAGAAGGACAGATACGCAGTATTTT.

The gene calls are TRBV3-1 (or the pseudogene TRBV3-2) and TRBJ2-7, with 12 bases that match TRBD2. CDR1 LGHDT and CDR2 YNNKEL come from the germline V gene (reference sequence). With 3 bases clipped from V and 6 bases from J, the junction kept 6 bases outside the gene matches. The CDR3 spans 15 residues. The CDR3 coding sequence is TGTGCCAGCAGCCAGGACCTAGCGGGAGGGCGCGAGCAGTACTTC. Translating it yields CASSQDLAGGREQYF.

This chain joins TRBV5-4 and TRBJ2-3, with D maybe TRBD2 (5 bases). Trimming removed 8 bases from V and 3 bases from J, with 16 bases in between. The CDR3 runs 14 residues. Per the germline V gene, CDR1 is SGHNT and CDR2 is YYREEE (reference sequence). CDR3 DNA sequence: TGTGCCAGTTGGGAGTGGGATGGGACAGATACGCAGTATTTT. The encoded protein is CASWEWDGTDTQYF.

The chain uses TRBV28 and TRBJ1-1; TRBD1 matches at 10 bases. This CDR3 is 15 amino acids long. V was pared by 5 bases and J by 5 bases, with 8 bases of the junction left unmatched. Germline lookup yields CDR1 MDHEN and CDR2 SYDVKM. The CDR3 coding sequence is TGTGCCAGCAGTGGGGCCGGGACAGGGGATACTGAAGCTTTCTTT. It specifies CASSGAGTGDTEAFF. Variable domain in full (rest from reference TRBV28 and TRBJ1-1): DVKVTQSSRYLVKRTGEKVFLECVQDMDHENMFWYRQDPGLGLRLIYFSYDVKMKEKGDIPEGYSVSREKKERFSLILESASTNQTSMYLCASSGAGTGDTEAFFGQGTRLTVV.

This clone was seen only a few times. The chain combines TRBV4-2 with TRBJ2-6; tentative D call: TRBD1 (6 bases). In germline, CDR1 is LGHNA, CDR2 YNFKEQ. V shed 0 bases and J shed 2 bases, with 8 bases lying between them. The CDR3 runs 16 residues. The CDR3 loop reads CASSQDGGAGANVLTF. CDR3 DNA sequence: TGTGCCAGCAGCCAAGATGGGGGCGCTGGGGCCAACGTCCTGACTTTC.

The chain has TRBV7-9 and TRBJ2-1; 7 bases map to TRBD2. The CDR3 length is 15 residues. Germline values: CDR1 SEHNR, CDR2 FQNEAQ (reference sequence). With 2 bases clipped from V and 1 base from J, the junction kept 2 bases outside the gene matches. CDR3 sequence: CASSLTLASYNEQFF. In DNA, the CDR3 is TGTGCCAGCAGCTTAACACTAGCGTCCTACAATGAGCAGTTCTTC.

The genes are TRBV5-1 and TRBJ1-2; no firm D call. Germline CDR1 SGHRS, CDR2 YFSETQ. V was shortened by 0 bases and J by 3 bases, with 6 bases between the two germline ends. The CDR3 runs 13 residues. The CDR3 sequence: CASSLVADYGYTF. The CDR3 DNA follows: TGCGCCAGCAGCTTGGTTGCAGACTATGGCTACACCTTC. The whole variable domain, filled in from reference TRBV5-1 and TRBJ1-2, reads KAGVTQTPRYLIKTRGQQVTLSCSPISGHRSVSWYQQTPGQGLQFLFEYFSETQRNKGNFPGRFSGRQFSNSRSEMNVSTLELGDSALYLCASSLVADYGYTFGSGTRLTVV.

V and J are TRBV30 and TRBJ1-1; D is unresolved. V was pared by 0 bases and J by 3 bases, with 8 bases between. CDR3 length: 13 amino acids. In germline, CDR1 is GTSNPN, CDR2 SVGIG (reference sequence). CDR3 sequence: CAWSVWDDTEAFF. The CDR3 DNA is TGTGCCTGGAGTGTGTGGGATGACACTGAAGCTTTCTTT.

This chain uses TRBV11-2 with TRBJ1-3; a possible D gene is TRBD1 (6 bases). CDR3 length: 15 residues. V lost 1 base, J lost 2 bases, and 9 bases lay in between. In germline, CDR1 is SGHAT, CDR2 FQNNGV. The CDR3 spells CASSLATGTGNTIYF. In DNA, the CDR3 is TGTGCCAGCAGCTTAGCCACAGGGACTGGAAACACCATATATTTT.

For the CDR3, the DNA is TGTGCCAGCTCACCTGACAGGCTCCTGGCGCCCCAGCATTTT. This sequence encodes CASSPDRLLAPQHF. This chain links TRBV18 with TRBJ1-5; D may be TRBD1 (6 bases). The V and J ends lost 3 bases and 9 bases respectively, with 15 bases between them. Germline loops: CDR1 KGHSH, CDR2 LQKENI. CDR3 length: 14 amino acids. Using reference TRBV18 and TRBJ1-5 for the parts outside the CDR3, the full variable domain is NAGVMQNPRHLVRRRGQEARLRCSPMKGHSHVYWYRQLPEEGLKFMVYLQKENIIDESGMPKERFSAEFPKEGPSILRIQQVVRGDSAAYFCASSPDRLLAPQHFGDGTRLSIL.

The genes are TRBV7-2 and TRBJ1-3; 8 bases match TRBD1. The V segment lost 5 bases and the J segment 2 bases; nucleotides outside the gene matches: 14. Looked up from germline, CDR1 is SGHTA and CDR2 is FQGNSA. The CDR3 totals 18 residues. CDR3 coding DNA: TGTGCCAGCAGCCCGGATTACCGGACAGGGATCACTGGAAACACCATATATTTT. Amino acids: CASSPDYRTGITGNTIYF.

The V call is TRBV11-2, the J call TRBJ2-2, with a possible D match to TRBD1 (5 bases). Trimming stripped 3 bases from V and 4 bases from J, with 9 bases between. The CDR3 is made up of 14 amino acids. Germline V lookup: CDR1 SGHAT, CDR2 FQNNGV. Here the CDR3 reads CASSFGRGTGELFF. In DNA, the CDR3 is TGTGCCAGCAGCTTTGGTAGGGGCACCGGGGAGCTGTTTTTT.

This chain uses TRBV19 with TRBJ2-5, with a weak D call TRBD1 (6 bases). Looked up from germline, CDR1 is LNHDA and CDR2 is SQIVND (reference sequence). CDR3 length: 14 residues. Trimming pared 3 bases from V and 4 bases from J, leaving 12 bases between. CDR3 protein: CASSIRGWVETQYF. DNA of the CDR3: TGTGCCAGTAGTATCAGGGGTTGGGTAGAGACCCAGTACTTC.

The chain combines TRBV24-1 with TRBJ2-5; 12 bases are shared with TRBD2. This CDR3 region has 16 residues. Germline loops: CDR1 KGHDR, CDR2 SFDVKD. After removal of 2 bases from V and 4 bases from J, the junction contained 4 bases not matched to a gene. In DNA, the CDR3 is TGTGCCACCAGTGATTCACTAGCGGGAGGTGTAGAGACCCAGTACTTC. Protein: CATSDSLAGGVETQYF.

A single count supports this clone. CDR3 bases: TGTGCCAGCAGTTCGAGAGGGGGGTCCTCGGATACGCAGTATTTT. Translation: CASSSRGGSSDTQYF. The V call is TRBV27, the J call TRBJ2-3, with D perhaps given as TRBD1 or TRBD2 (6 bases each). Trimming left V 4 bases short and J 6 bases short, with 17 bases between. This CDR3 is built from 15 residues. Per germline, CDR1 MNHEY and CDR2 SMNVEV (reference sequence).